This T cell receptor beta chain was sequenced for a study of cytomegalovirus exposure and HLA in healthy donors. Study as a whole: There were some 81 million unique TCRs (from HLA-typed donors) in an early data release.

This clone has just a few counts. In the PCR, 60 Vbeta and 13 Jbeta primers were used. Data came from immunoSEQ multiplex PCR; TCRdb stores just in-frame clones and leaves some out. The data show about 130,000 clones, roughly 78% seen once. The sample was PBMCs. The TCR sequence derives from a man younger than 45 in good health and CMV-seropositive.

CDR3 bases: TGTGCCAGTAGGGCGGCAGACAGGGGGGAGACCCAGTACTTC. This translates into CASRAADRGETQYF. V and J are TRBV19 and TRBJ2-5; 9 bases agree with TRBD1. Trimming removed 6 bases from V and 5 bases from J; junction bases left unmatched: 7. Germline-derived CDR1 and CDR2 are LNHDA and SQIVND (reference sequence). This CDR3 region has 14 residues. The whole variable domain, filled in from reference TRBV19 and TRBJ2-5, reads DGGITQSPKYLFRKEGQNVTLSCEQNLNHDAMYWYRQDPGQGLRLIYYSQIVNDFQKGDIAEGYSVSREKKESFPLTVTSAQKNPTAFYLCASRAADRGETQYFGPGTRLLVL.